These 31 T cell receptor beta chains share one sample of origin, sequenced in a study of T cell changes during pregnancy in multiple sclerosis. Profiled with immunoSEQ multiplex PCR; TCRdb holds only in-frame clones, not every one. The data hold 85,000 to 90,000 clones, with 94% observed a single time. Material: peripheral blood, obtained after pregnancy. The receptors originated from a female donor in good health, enrolled as a control in a pregnancy study.

The gene calls are TRBV5-1 and TRBJ2-7, with 8 bases aligning to TRBD2. There are 16 residues in the CDR3. Looked up from germline, CDR1 is SGHRS and CDR2 is YFSETQ. The V gene end was trimmed by 0 bases and the J gene end by 0 bases; junction bases not matched to a gene: 5. In DNA, the CDR3 is TGCGCCAGCAGCTTGGCCCCGGGACTAGTCTCCTACGAGCAGTACTTC. Its translation is CASSLAPGLVSYEQYF.

The V and J genes are TRBV18 and TRBJ1-1; TRBD1 might be the D (6 bases). The CDR3 has 15 amino acids. V lost 0 bases, J lost 5 bases, and 13 bases lay in between. Germline-derived CDR1 and CDR2 are KGHSH and LQKENI. The CDR3 DNA sequence: TGTGCCAGCTCACCACCGGCCAGGGGTGGAACTGAAGCTTTCTTT. The encoded protein is CASSPPARGGTEAFF.

For the CDR3, the DNA is TGTGCCAGCAGTGAAGCGGGAGGCGGGACCGGGGAGCTGTTTTTT. Its translation: CASSEAGGGTGELFF. The rearrangement joins TRBV2 to TRBJ2-2; D may be TRBD2 (6 bases). The V gene lost 0 bases and the J gene lost 5 bases, with 10 bases spanning the gap. The CDR3 contains 15 residues. CDR1 is SNHLY and CDR2 is FYNNEI in the germline V gene.

The chain has TRBV28 and TRBJ2-5; D remains unclear. The CDR3 loop spans 16 amino acids. The germline gives CDR1 MDHEN, CDR2 SYDVKM. Trimming took 4 bases from V and 4 from J, leaving 19 bases between them. The DNA for the CDR3 is TGTGCCAGCAGTTCCGAAGACCAACTACCAAGAGAGACCCAGTACTTC. It specifies CASSSEDQLPRETQYF.

J is TRBJ2-4 and V is TRBV14, with D perhaps matching TRBD1 (6 bases). V lost 7 bases and J 8 bases, leaving 15 bases between the germline ends. CDR1 SGHDN and CDR2 FVKESK come from the germline V gene. The CDR3 is 13 residues long. Here the CDR3 reads CASTDSLGDIQYF. For the CDR3, the DNA is TGTGCCAGCACGGACAGCCTGGGGGACATTCAGTACTTC.

This chain's CDR3 is CASSARQTGGLGANVLTF. As DNA, the CDR3 is TGTGCCAGCAGCGCCCGTCAGACAGGGGGCTTAGGGGCCAACGTCCTGACTTTC. The chain recombines TRBV14 with TRBJ2-6, with 10 bases lining up with TRBD1. Germline trimming cut 5 bases from V and 4 bases from J; bases unmatched to any gene: 11. The V gene's germline CDR1 is SGHDN and CDR2 FVKESK. The CDR3 totals 18 residues. The full variable domain, its missing parts supplied by reference TRBV14 and TRBJ2-6, is EAGVTQFPSHSVIEKGQTVTLRCDPISGHDNLYWYRRVMGKEIKFLLHFVKESKQDESGMPNNRFLAERTGGTYSTLKVQPAELEDSGVYFCASSARQTGGLGANVLTFGAGSRLTVL.

The genes are TRBV12-5 and TRBJ2-2, with 7 bases identical to TRBD1. Trimming cost V 3 bases and J 0 bases; bases outside gene matches: 13. Germline V gives CDR1 LGHNT, CDR2 FRNRAP. The CDR3 covers 19 residues. The CDR3 loop reads CASGFGVVKGAANTGELFF. DNA of the CDR3: TGTGCTAGTGGTTTCGGTGTCGTAAAGGGGGCGGCGAACACCGGGGAGCTGTTTTTT.

V is TRBV28 and J is TRBJ1-1; 8 nucleotides agree with TRBD1. The CDR3 is made up of 14 amino acids. Germline trimming cut 10 bases from V and 5 bases from J; bases unmatched to any gene: 12. Germline CDR1 is MDHEN and CDR2 is SYDVKM. This chain's CDR3 is CATISRGLETEAFF. CDR3 sequence (DNA): TGTGCCACAATCAGCAGGGGGCTGGAAACTGAAGCTTTCTTT.

V usage is TRBV6-5 and J usage is TRBJ2-7, with TRBD2 matching over 11 bases. Germline V gives CDR1 MNHEY, CDR2 SVGAGI. CDR3 length: 14 amino acids. V was clipped by 5 bases and J by 5 bases; unmatched bases: 5. The CDR3 DNA reads TGTGCCAGCAGTCGAACTAGCGGGAGTGACGAGCAGTACTTC. Translated, it gives CASSRTSGSDEQYF.

This chain joins TRBV5-6 and TRBJ2-5, with TRBD2 identical over 11 bases. The ends lost 1 base at V and 5 bases at J; junction bases unmatched: 13. The CDR3 is made up of 18 amino acids. Germline loops: CDR1 SGHDT, CDR2 YYEEEE. CDR3 protein: CASSLKPLAGEYGETQYF. The CDR3 bases are TGTGCCAGCAGCTTGAAACCACTAGCGGGAGAGTATGGGGAGACCCAGTACTTC.

The chain links TRBV2 to TRBJ1-4; 9 bases are a match to TRBD1. The CDR3 totals 15 residues. V shed 7 bases, J shed 7 bases, and the junction held 10 bases outside the gene matches. Germline V gene sequence: CDR1 SNHLY, CDR2 FYNNEI. The CDR3 is CASKPWTGAGEKLFF. For the CDR3, the DNA is TGTGCCAGCAAGCCCTGGACAGGGGCAGGTGAAAAACTGTTTTTT.

The rearrangement uses TRBV5-1 and TRBJ1-4; unclear D gene. This CDR3 contains 13 residues. The germline V gene encodes CDR1 SGHRS and CDR2 YFSETQ. V lost 4 bases, J lost 8 bases, and 12 bases lay in between. The CDR3 region has the DNA TGCGCCAGCAGCCCCCCCCGGAGGGAAAAACTGTTTTTT. It encodes CASSPPRREKLFF.

The chain joins TRBV2 to TRBJ2-5; 10 bases agree with TRBD1. The CDR3 covers 15 residues. Germline loops: CDR1 SNHLY, CDR2 FYNNEI. The trim removed 3 bases at V and 2 bases at J, leaving 3 bases unmatched. The DNA of the CDR3 is TGTGCCAGCAGTGATGACAGGGGGCTACAAGAGACCCAGTACTTC. Its protein product is CASSDDRGLQETQYF.

The DNA of the CDR3 is TGTGCCAGCAGCATTCCGACTAGATTGGGGGAGCAGTACTTC. Its translation: CASSIPTRLGEQYF. The chain uses TRBV6-1 and TRBJ2-7; weak D call: TRBD2 (6 bases). This CDR3 spans 14 amino acids. Germline loops: CDR1 MNHNS, CDR2 SASEGT. V was cut by 6 bases and J by 7 bases, with 19 bases left in between.

The CDR3 spells CASSLGQGGNEQFF. The CDR3 bases are TGTGCCAGCAGCTTAGGGCAGGGAGGCAATGAGCAGTTCTTC. V gene TRBV7-9 combines with J gene TRBJ2-1, with D tentatively TRBD2 (6 bases). The CDR3 extends over 14 amino acids. V lost 1 base, J lost 6 bases, and 10 bases lay in between. Germline V gene lookup returns CDR1 SEHNR and CDR2 FQNEAQ (reference sequence).

The chain links TRBV5-4 to TRBJ2-1; 9 bases fit TRBD2. The CDR3 runs to 14 residues. Trimming at V came to 3 bases and at J to 7 bases, leaving 5 bases not matched to a gene. CDR1 and CDR2 (germline): SGHNT, YYREEE (reference sequence). The CDR3 nucleotides are TGTGCCAGCAGCTACGGGCGGGAGGGGAATGAGCAGTTCTTC. This sequence encodes CASSYGREGNEQFF.

V and J are TRBV27 and TRBJ1-1; 7 nucleotides line up with TRBD1. From germline, CDR1 is MNHEY and CDR2 SMNVEV (reference sequence). This CDR3 comprises 17 residues. J lost 0 bases, V lost 5 bases, and 12 bases had no gene match. The CDR3 nucleotides read TGTGCCAGCAGTAGGGACCCTGGGACAGCCCTGAACACTGAAGCTTTCTTT. Its translation: CASSRDPGTALNTEAFF.

This sequence joins TRBV19 and TRBJ1-3; D uncertain. V was shortened by 5 bases and J by 8 bases, with 10 bases between the two germline ends. Germline V CDR1 and CDR2: LNHDA, SQIVND (reference sequence). The CDR3 length is 12 residues. CDR3 region: CASSPSSDTIYF. The CDR3 DNA is TGTGCCAGTAGTCCCAGTTCAGACACCATATATTTT.

V is TRBV4-1 and J is TRBJ2-7, with 8 bases matching TRBD2. The junction had 5 bases not matched to a gene; V was cut back by 3 bases and J by 1 base. From germline, CDR1 is MGHRA and CDR2 YSYEKL. CDR3 length: 15 residues. DNA for the CDR3: TGCGCCAGCAGCCAGAGACTAGCGCCTTCCTACGAGCAGTACTTC. It codes for CASSQRLAPSYEQYF.

The chain has TRBV4-2 and TRBJ2-2, with TRBD1 matching 8 bases. The J segment lost 4 bases and the V segment lost 4 bases, leaving 5 bases of the junction unmatched. The germline V gene encodes CDR1 LGHNA and CDR2 YNFKEQ. This CDR3 spans 15 amino acids. CDR3 region: CASSLRTGLTGELFF. The CDR3, as DNA: TGTGCCAGCAGCCTTCGGACAGGGCTCACCGGGGAGCTGTTTTTT.

The chain uses TRBV5-1 and TRBJ1-4, with D possibly matching TRBD1 (5 bases). V was shortened by 0 bases and J by 12 bases, with 12 bases between the two germline ends. The CDR3 sequence is 13 residues long. Germline CDR1 SGHRS, CDR2 YFSETQ. Here the CDR3 DNA reads TGCGCCAGCAGCTTGGAGGGGCAGGCAGAACTGTTTTTT. This gives the protein CASSLEGQAELFF.

The chain is built from TRBV5-1 and TRBJ2-7, with TRBD2 as a possible D gene (6 bases). This CDR3 is 13 amino acids long. V dropped 4 bases and J dropped 6 bases, with 14 bases sitting between them. Germline values: CDR1 SGHRS, CDR2 YFSETQ. CDR3 nucleotides: TGCGCCAGCAGCCCATACGTGGGGGGCGAGCAGTACTTC. This encodes CASSPYVGGEQYF.

The V call is TRBV15, the J call TRBJ1-1; D gene unclear. This CDR3 has 16 residues. V was trimmed by 1 base and J by 1 base, leaving 13 bases between them. Germline V gene data show CDR1 as LNHNV and CDR2 as YYDKDF (reference sequence). CDR3 nucleotide sequence: TGTGCCACCAGCAGAGCCTATCCTCTTAGGAACACTGAAGCTTTCTTT. Its translation: CATSRAYPLRNTEAFF.

The chain carries TRBV28 and TRBJ1-5; 10 bases agree with TRBD1. CDR1 is MDHEN and CDR2 is SYDVKM in the germline V gene. This CDR3 region has 14 residues. V dropped 7 bases and J dropped 8; count of bases not matched to a gene: 8. CDR3 bases: TGTGCCAGCAAAGGACAGGGGGTGGGGAAGCCCCAGCATTTT. Translating gives CASKGQGVGKPQHF.

This rearrangement joins TRBV29-1 to TRBJ2-7, with TRBD2 as a possible D gene (5 bases). CDR3 length: 11 amino acids. V gave up 4 bases and J gave up 3 bases, with 7 bases separating them. In germline, CDR1 is SQVTM, CDR2 ANQGSEA. The CDR3 coding sequence is TGCAGCGTTGCTCGGGGCTACGAGCAGTACTTC. Translated, it gives CSVARGYEQYF.

The rearrangement uses TRBV14 and TRBJ2-1; 7 bases align to TRBD1. The CDR3 is 17 residues long. Germline lookup yields CDR1 SGHDN and CDR2 FVKESK. J lost 8 bases, V lost 1 base, and 14 bases had no gene match. The CDR3 region has the DNA TGTGCCAGCAGCCAAGTCTTAGGACAGGAATTAATCGATGAGCAGTTCTTC. It codes for CASSQVLGQELIDEQFF.

This clone was seen just once. The chain employs TRBV27 and TRBJ2-7; the D gene is possibly TRBD2 (6 bases). Germline assignment: CDR1 MNHEY and CDR2 SMNVEV (reference sequence). The V and J ends lost 3 bases and 7 bases respectively, with 19 bases between them. CDR3 length equals 15 residues. CDR3 protein: CASSFSGLGFREQYF. The CDR3 DNA is TGTGCCAGCAGTTTTTCGGGACTGGGATTTCGTGAGCAGTACTTC.

The chain joins TRBV2 to TRBJ2-7; 7 bases map to TRBD1. J was trimmed by 3 bases and V by 2 bases; bases with no gene match: 7. The germline gives CDR1 SNHLY, CDR2 FYNNEI. This CDR3 has 15 residues. For the CDR3, the DNA is TGTGCCAGCAGTGAAATGGTCGACAGGGTCTACGAGCAGTACTTC. Protein: CASSEMVDRVYEQYF.

The V gene is TRBV28, the J gene TRBJ1-2; 7 bases are shared with TRBD1. The germline V gene has CDR1 MDHEN and CDR2 SYDVKM. This CDR3 spans 15 amino acids. Trimming at V came to 2 bases and at J to 4 bases, leaving 7 bases not matched to a gene. CDR3: CASSLGMGQSYGYTF. The CDR3 DNA reads as TGTGCCAGCAGTTTAGGGATGGGACAGAGCTATGGCTACACCTTC.

The V and J genes are TRBV25-1 and TRBJ2-3; TRBD2 matches at 9 bases. CDR3 length: 17 amino acids. Per the germline V gene, CDR1 is MGHDK and CDR2 is SYGVNS. J was trimmed by 0 bases and V by 2 bases; bases with no gene match: 6. Here the CDR3 DNA reads TGTGCCAGCAGTGAAATCCTGACTAGCGGTAGCACAGATACGCAGTATTTT. It yields the protein CASSEILTSGSTDTQYF.

The chain has TRBV9 and TRBJ2-7, with 7 bases fitting TRBD1. J was trimmed by 4 bases and V by 3 bases; bases with no gene match: 10. Per germline, CDR1 SGDLS and CDR2 YYNGEE. The CDR3 covers 15 residues. The CDR3 is CASSDSRTGGYEQYF. DNA of the CDR3: TGTGCCAGCAGCGATTCTCGGACAGGCGGGTACGAGCAGTACTTC.